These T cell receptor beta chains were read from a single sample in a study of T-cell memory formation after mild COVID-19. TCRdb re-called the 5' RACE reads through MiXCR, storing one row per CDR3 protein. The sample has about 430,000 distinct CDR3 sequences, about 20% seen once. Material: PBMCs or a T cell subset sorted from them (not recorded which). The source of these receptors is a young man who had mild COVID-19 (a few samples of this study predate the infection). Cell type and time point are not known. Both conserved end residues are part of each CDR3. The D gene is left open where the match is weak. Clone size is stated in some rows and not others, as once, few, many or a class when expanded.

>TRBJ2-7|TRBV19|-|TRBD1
TGTGCCAGGAATCCGGGACAGGATGCGTCCTACGAGCAGTACTTC
CARNPGQDASYEQYF
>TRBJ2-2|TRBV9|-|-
TGTGCCAGCAGCGTAGTTGAGCTTTCCGGGGAGCTGTTTTTT
CASSVVELSGELFF
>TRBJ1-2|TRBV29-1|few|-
TGCAGCGTTGGAGCCATGACCGATGGCTACACCTTC
CSVGAMTDGYTF
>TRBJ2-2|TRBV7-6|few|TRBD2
TGTGCCAGCAGCTTATCAACGAGTCTAGCGGGGGCCGGGGAGCTGTTTTTT
CASSLSTSLAGAGELFF
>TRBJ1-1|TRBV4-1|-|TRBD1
TGCGCCAGCAGCCAAGTAGGGGACAGGGGGGCTTTCTTT
CASSQVGDRGAFF
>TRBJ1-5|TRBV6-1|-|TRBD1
TGTGCCAGCAGTGAACCCGACAGGGGACAACTCTATAGCAATCAGCCCCAGCATTTT
CASSEPDRGQLYSNQPQHF
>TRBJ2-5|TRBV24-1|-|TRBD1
TGTGCCACCAGTGATTTTGCGAGGACAGGGCAAGAGACCCAGTACTTC
CATSDFARTGQETQYF
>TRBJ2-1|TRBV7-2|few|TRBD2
TGTGCCAGCAGCTCGACTAGCTCGGGGTTCTTC
CASSSTSSGFF
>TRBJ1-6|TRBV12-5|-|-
TGTGCTAGTGGTTTGCTACTTTTTAGGAGCTCCTATAATTCACCCCTCCACTTT
CASGLLLFRSSYNSPLHF
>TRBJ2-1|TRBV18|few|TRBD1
TGTGCCAGCTCACCAGTCGGGACAGGGCTGGATGAGCAGTTCTTC
CASSPVGTGLDEQFF
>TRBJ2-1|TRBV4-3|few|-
TGCGCCAGCAGCCTTCGGGGGCGCGTGGACAATGAGCAGTTCTTC
CASSLRGRVDNEQFF
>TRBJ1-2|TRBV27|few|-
TGTGCCAGCAGTTTGAGGGGCGGGAATGGCTACACCTTC
CASSLRGGNGYTF
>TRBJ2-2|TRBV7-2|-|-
TGTGCCAGCAGCTTAGTCGGCCCATTCACCGGGGAGCTGTTTTTT
CASSLVGPFTGELFF
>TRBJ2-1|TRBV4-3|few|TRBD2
TGCGCCAGCAGCCAAGATTGGACTAGCGGGGACTACAATGAGCAGTTCTTC
CASSQDWTSGDYNEQFF
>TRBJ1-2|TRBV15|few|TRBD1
TGTGCCACCAGCAGAGGGACAGGGAGATGGGGCTACACCTTC
CATSRGTGRWGYTF
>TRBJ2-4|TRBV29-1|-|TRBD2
TGCAGCGTTGTCCTAGCGGGGGACCACAAAAACATTCAGTACTTC
CSVVLAGDHKNIQYF
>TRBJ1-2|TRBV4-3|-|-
TGCGCCAGCAGCCAAGACAGGGACCCCTATGGCTACACCTTC
CASSQDRDPYGYTF
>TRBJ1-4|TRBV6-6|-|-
TGTGCCAGCAGGGGGAGGGACTTAGGCAGGGAAAAACTGTTTTTT
CASRGRDLGREKLFF
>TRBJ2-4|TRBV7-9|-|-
TGTGCCAGCAGCTTCGTGGCGTCTTTAGCCAAAAACATTCAGTACTTC
CASSFVASLAKNIQYF
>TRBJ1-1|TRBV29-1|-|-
TGCAGCGTTTACTGGGGGAACACTGAAGCTTTCTTT
CSVYWGNTEAFF
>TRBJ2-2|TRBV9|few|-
TGTGCCAGCAGCGTAGGGGGCTACACCGGGGAGCTGTTTTTT
CASSVGGYTGELFF
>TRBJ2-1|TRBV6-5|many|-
TGTGCCAGCAGTAACAGGGAGAGGGGGAATGAGCAGTTCTTC
CASSNRERGNEQFF
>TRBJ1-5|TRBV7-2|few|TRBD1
TGTGCCAGCAGCCGACAAGGAGGACAGGGGTCCCAAGGGCCCCAGCATTTT
CASSRQGGQGSQGPQHF
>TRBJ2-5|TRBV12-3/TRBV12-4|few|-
TGTGCCAGCAGTTTAGGAGGGGCTGGTGAAGAGACCCAGTACTTC
CASSLGGAGEETQYF
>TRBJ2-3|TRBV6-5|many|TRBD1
TGTGCCAGCAGTTGGGGACAGGGGACAGATACGCAGTATTTT
CASSWGQGTDTQYF
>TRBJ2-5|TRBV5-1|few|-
TGCGCCAGCAGCTTGGCCTATGAGACCCAGTACTTC
CASSLAYETQYF
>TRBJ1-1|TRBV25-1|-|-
TGTGCCAGCGGGCGACAGAACACTGAAGCTTTCTTT
CASGRQNTEAFF